One sample yielded the 5 T cell receptor beta chains listed below, sequenced in a study of response to subunit inactivated influenza vaccine. Each CDR3 protein gets one entry after TCRdb re-called the RT-PCR reads with MiXCR. The repertoire includes about 780,000 distinct CDR3 sequences, 15% to 20% of them detected once, and approximately 10% sits in the top ten. The sequencing here drew on PBMCs from blood, taken around 5 days after vaccination. Source of these receptors: a man between 45 and 60 years old who received an inactivated influenza vaccine.

In its sample, this clonotype was seen a few times. The J gene is TRBJ2-7, the V gene TRBV7-2; no firm D call. The germline V and J ends were trimmed by 1 base and 0 bases, with 10 bases remaining between them. The CDR3 sequence is 15 residues long. Germline V gives CDR1 SGHTA, CDR2 FQGNSA. The CDR3 loop is CASSLDYGPSYEQYF. CDR3 in DNA: TGTGCCAGCAGCTTAGATTACGGACCCTCCTACGAGCAGTACTTC.

This clonotype was picked up many times. The chain carries TRBV12-3 or TRBV12-4 and TRBJ2-2; the D is unclear. The length of the CDR3 is 11 residues. Trimming took off 6 bases at V and 8 bases at J, with 7 bases between the two ends. The CDR3 nucleotides read TGTGCCAGCAGCTTATCGGGGGAGCTGTTTTTT. Encoded protein: CASSLSGELFF.

There are a few counts of this clonotype. The chain employs TRBV7-8 and TRBJ2-7, with TRBD1 as a possible D gene (6 bases). Trimming took 5 bases from V and 3 from J, leaving 14 bases between them. Germline lookup yields CDR1 SGHVS and CDR2 FQNEAQ. The CDR3 runs 14 residues. CDR3 protein: CASSAQQGFYEQYF. CDR3 DNA: TGTGCCAGCAGCGCTCAACAGGGTTTCTACGAGCAGTACTTC.

The chain joins TRBV11-2 to TRBJ2-5, with D unresolved. The V end was cut by 1 base, the J end by 9 bases, with 9 bases between. CDR3 length equals 12 residues. Germline V gene data show CDR1 as SGHAT and CDR2 as FQNNGV. The CDR3 DNA follows: TGTGCCAGCAGCTTAGCCGGTGGACCCCAGTACTTC. It codes for CASSLAGGPQYF.

In this sample, this clonotype turned up a few times. The gene calls are TRBV24-1 and TRBJ2-3; 9 bases agree with TRBD2. V lost 9 bases and J lost 8; bases outside the gene matches: 11. Looked up from germline, CDR1 is KGHDR and CDR2 is SFDVKD. The CDR3 loop spans 14 amino acids. CDR3 region: CATSDRGGASTQYF. The DNA for the CDR3 is TGTGCCACCTCCGATCGCGGGGGGGCTAGTACGCAGTATTTT.